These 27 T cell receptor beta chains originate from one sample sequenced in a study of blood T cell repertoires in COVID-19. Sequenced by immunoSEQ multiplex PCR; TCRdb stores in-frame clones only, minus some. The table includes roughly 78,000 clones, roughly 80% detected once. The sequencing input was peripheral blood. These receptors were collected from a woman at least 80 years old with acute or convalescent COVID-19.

The CDR3: CASSSSTDTYEQYF. CDR3 in DNA: TGTGCCAGCAGCTCAAGTACAGATACCTACGAGCAGTACTTC. This chain links TRBV7-8 with TRBJ2-7; D call uncertain. The CDR3 length is 14 residues. Trimming removed 4 bases at V and 2 bases at J, with 12 bases between. Looked up from germline, CDR1 is SGHVS and CDR2 is FQNEAQ. The whole variable domain, remainder taken from reference TRBV7-8 and TRBJ2-7, is GAGVSQSPRYKVAKRGQDVALRCDPISGHVSLFWYQQALGQGPEFLTYFQNEAQLDKSGLPSDRFFAERPEGSVSTLKIQRTQQEDSAVYLCASSSSTDTYEQYFGPGTRLTVT.

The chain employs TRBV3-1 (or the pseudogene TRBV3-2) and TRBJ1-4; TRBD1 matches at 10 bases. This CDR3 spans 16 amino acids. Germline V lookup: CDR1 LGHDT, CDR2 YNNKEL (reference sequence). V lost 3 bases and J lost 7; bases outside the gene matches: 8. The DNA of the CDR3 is TGTGCCAGCAGCCAGGGACCGGGACAGGGGTTTGAAAAACTGTTTTTT. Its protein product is CASSQGPGQGFEKLFF.

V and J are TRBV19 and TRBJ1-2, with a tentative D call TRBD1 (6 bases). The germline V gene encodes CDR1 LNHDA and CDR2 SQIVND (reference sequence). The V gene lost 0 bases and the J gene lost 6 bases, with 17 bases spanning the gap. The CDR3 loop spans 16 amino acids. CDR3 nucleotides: TGTGCCAGTAGTATAGATCACGTGGACAGAAGGAATGGCTACACCTTC. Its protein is CASSIDHVDRRNGYTF.

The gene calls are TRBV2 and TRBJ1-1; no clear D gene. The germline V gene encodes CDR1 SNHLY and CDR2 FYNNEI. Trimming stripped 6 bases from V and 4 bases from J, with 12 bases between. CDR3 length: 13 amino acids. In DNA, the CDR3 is TGTGCCAGCAGGGGAGCGGTGAGCACTGAAGCTTTCTTT. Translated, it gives CASRGAVSTEAFF.

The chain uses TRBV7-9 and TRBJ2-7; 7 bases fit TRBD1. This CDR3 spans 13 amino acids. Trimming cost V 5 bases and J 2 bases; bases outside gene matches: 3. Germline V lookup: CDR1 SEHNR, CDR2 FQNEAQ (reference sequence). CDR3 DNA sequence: TGTGCCAGCAGCGAGGGACAGCCCTACGAGCAGTACTTC. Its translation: CASSEGQPYEQYF.

The CDR3, as DNA: TGTGCCAGCAGCTTAGACAGAAACTACGAGCAGTACTTC. It encodes CASSLDRNYEQYF. The chain links TRBV11-3 to TRBJ2-7, with D unresolved. CDR1 and CDR2 (germline): SGHNT, YENEEA. CDR3 length equals 13 residues. Trimming cost V 0 bases and J 3 bases, with 6 bases left between them.

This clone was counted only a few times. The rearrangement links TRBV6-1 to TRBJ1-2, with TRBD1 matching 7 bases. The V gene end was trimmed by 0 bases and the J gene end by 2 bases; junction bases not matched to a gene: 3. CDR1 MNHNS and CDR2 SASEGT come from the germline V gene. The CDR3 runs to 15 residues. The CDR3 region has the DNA TGTGCCAGCAGTGAAGCCATGACAGGGAACTATGGCTACACCTTC. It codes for CASSEAMTGNYGYTF.

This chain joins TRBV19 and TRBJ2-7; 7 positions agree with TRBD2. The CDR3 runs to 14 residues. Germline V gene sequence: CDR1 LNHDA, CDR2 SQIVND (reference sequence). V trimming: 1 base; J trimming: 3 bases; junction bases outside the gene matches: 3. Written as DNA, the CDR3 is TGTGCCAGTAGTATAGGTCCTAGCGGCTACGAGCAGTACTTC. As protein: CASSIGPSGYEQYF.

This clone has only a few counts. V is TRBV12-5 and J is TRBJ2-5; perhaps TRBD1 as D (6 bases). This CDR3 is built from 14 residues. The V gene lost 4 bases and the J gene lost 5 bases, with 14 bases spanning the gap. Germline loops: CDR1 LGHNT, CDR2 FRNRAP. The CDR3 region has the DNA TGTGCTAGTGGTTCCCAGACAGGAGCGGAGACCCAGTACTTC. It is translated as CASGSQTGAETQYF. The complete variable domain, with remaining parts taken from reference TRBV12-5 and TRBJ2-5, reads DARVTQTPRHKVTEMGQEVTMRCQPILGHNTVFWYRQTMMQGLELLAYFRNRAPLDDSGMPKDRFSAEMPDATLATLKIQPSEPRDSAVYFCASGSQTGAETQYFGPGTRLLVL.

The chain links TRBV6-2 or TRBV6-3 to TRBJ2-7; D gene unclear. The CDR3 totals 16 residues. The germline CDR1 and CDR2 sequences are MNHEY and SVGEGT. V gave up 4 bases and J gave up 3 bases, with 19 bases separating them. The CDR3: CASSSPYRSTDYEQYF. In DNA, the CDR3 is TGTGCCAGCAGTTCGCCCTATCGGTCTACCGACTACGAGCAGTACTTC.

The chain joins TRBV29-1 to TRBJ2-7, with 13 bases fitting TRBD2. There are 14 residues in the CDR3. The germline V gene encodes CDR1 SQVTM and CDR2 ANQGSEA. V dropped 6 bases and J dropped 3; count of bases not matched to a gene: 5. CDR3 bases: TGCAGCGTCGGAGGACTAGCGGGGGACTACGAGCAGTACTTC. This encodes CSVGGLAGDYEQYF.

The CDR3 nucleotides are TGTGCCAGCAGATCTCAACTATCCCGGGGTGAAAAACTGTTTTTT. This translates into CASRSQLSRGEKLFF. The chain joins TRBV7-9 to TRBJ1-4; D unclear. Germline V gene lookup returns CDR1 SEHNR and CDR2 FQNEAQ (reference sequence). Trimming removed 6 bases from V and 7 bases from J, with 18 bases in between. CDR3 length: 15 residues. Full variable domain (missing parts from reference TRBV7-9 and TRBJ1-4): DTGVSQNPRHKITKRGQNVTFRCDPISEHNRLYWYRQTLGQGPEFLTYFQNEAQLEKSRLLSDRFSAERPKGSFSTLEIQRTEQGDSAMYLCASRSQLSRGEKLFFGSGTQLSVL.

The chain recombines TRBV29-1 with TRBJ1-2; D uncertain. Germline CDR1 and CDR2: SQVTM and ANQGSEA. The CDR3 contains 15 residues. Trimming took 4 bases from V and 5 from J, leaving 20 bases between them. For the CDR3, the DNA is TGCAGCGTTGCGACGGGGAGTGGGTCCTTATATGGCTACACCTTC. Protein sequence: CSVATGSGSLYGYTF.

As DNA, the CDR3 is TGTGCCAGCAGCTTAAGTTCCCCTAACACAGATACGCAGTATTTT. This codes for CASSLSSPNTDTQYF. The rearrangement uses TRBV7-3 and TRBJ2-3; D not resolved. Germline CDR1 is SGHTA and CDR2 is FQGTGA. Trimming removed 1 base at V and 2 bases at J, with 10 bases between. The CDR3 length is 15 residues.

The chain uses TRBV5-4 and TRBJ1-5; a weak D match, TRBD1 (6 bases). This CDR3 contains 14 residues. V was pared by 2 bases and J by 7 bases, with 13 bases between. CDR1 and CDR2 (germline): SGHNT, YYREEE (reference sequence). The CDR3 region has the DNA TGTGCCAGCAGCTTCCAGGGGATAGGACAGCCCCAGCATTTT. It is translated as CASSFQGIGQPQHF.

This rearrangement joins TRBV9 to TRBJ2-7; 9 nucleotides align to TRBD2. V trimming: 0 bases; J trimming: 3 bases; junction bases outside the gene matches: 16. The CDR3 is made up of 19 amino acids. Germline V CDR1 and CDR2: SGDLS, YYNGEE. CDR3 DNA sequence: TGTGCCAGCAGCGTAGGGGTTAGCGGGGGTCGGACCCGATACTACGAGCAGTACTTC. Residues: CASSVGVSGGRTRYYEQYF. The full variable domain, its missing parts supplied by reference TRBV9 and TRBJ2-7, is DSGVTQTPKHLITATGQRVTLRCSPRSGDLSVYWYQQSLDQGLQFLIQYYNGEERAKGNILERFSAQQFPDLHSELNLSSLELGDSALYFCASSVGVSGGRTRYYEQYFGPGTRLTVT.

The CDR3, as DNA: TGTGCCAGTAGTACGCAGGGATACTATGGCTACACCTTC. Its protein product is CASSTQGYYGYTF. The chain recombines TRBV19 with TRBJ1-2; TRBD1 is a possible D gene (5 bases). The CDR3 sequence is 13 residues long. Germline CDR1 and CDR2: LNHDA and SQIVND (reference sequence). V lost 4 bases and J lost 3, with 9 bases in between.

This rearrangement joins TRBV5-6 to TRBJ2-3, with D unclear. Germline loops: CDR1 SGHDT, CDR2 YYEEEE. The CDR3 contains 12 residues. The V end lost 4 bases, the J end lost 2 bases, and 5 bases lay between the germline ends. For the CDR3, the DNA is TGTGCCAGCAGCGGGCACACAGATACGCAGTATTTT. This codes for CASSGHTDTQYF.

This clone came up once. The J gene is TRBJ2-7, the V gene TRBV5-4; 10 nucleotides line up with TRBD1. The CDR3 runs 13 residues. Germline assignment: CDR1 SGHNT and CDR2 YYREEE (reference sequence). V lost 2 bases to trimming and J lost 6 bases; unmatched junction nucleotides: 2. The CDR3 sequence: CASSFRDRGEQYF. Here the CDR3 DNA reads TGTGCCAGCAGCTTCCGGGACAGGGGCGAGCAGTACTTC.

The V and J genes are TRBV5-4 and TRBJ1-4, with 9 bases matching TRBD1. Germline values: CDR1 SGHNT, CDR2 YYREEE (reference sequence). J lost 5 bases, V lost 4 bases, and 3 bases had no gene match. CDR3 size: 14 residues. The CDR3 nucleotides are TGTGCCAGCAGCACGGGACAGGGAAATGAAAAACTGTTTTTT. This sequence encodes CASSTGQGNEKLFF.

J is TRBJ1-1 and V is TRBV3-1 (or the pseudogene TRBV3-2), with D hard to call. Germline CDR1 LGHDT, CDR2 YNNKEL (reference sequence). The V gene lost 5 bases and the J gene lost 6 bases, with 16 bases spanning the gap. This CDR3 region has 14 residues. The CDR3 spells CASSLHTDYSEAFF. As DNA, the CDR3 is TGTGCCAGCAGCTTACACACAGACTACTCTGAAGCTTTCTTT.

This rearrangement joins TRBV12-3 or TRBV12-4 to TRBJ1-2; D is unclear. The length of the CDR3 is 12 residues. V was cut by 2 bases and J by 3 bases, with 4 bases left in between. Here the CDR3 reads CASSLRDYGYTF. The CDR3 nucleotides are TGTGCCAGCAGTTTACGGGACTATGGCTACACCTTC.

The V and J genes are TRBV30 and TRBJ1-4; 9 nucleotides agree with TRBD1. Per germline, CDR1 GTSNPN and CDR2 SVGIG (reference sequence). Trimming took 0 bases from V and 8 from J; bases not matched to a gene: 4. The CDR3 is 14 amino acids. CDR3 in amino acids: CAWSVGTGQEKLFF. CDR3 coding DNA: TGTGCCTGGAGTGTTGGGACAGGGCAGGAAAAACTGTTTTTT.

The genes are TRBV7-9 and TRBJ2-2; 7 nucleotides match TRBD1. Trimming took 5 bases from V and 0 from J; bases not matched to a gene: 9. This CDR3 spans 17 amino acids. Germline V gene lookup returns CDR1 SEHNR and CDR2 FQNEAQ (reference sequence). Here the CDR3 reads CASSPADRVTNTGELFF. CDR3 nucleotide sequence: TGTGCCAGCAGCCCAGCCGACAGGGTAACGAACACCGGGGAGCTGTTTTTT.

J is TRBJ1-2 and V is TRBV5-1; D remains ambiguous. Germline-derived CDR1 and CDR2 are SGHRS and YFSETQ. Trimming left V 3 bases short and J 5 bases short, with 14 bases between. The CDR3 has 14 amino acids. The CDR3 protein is CASSYEGSRYGYTF. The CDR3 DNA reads TGCGCCAGCAGCTACGAAGGGAGTCGTTATGGCTACACCTTC.

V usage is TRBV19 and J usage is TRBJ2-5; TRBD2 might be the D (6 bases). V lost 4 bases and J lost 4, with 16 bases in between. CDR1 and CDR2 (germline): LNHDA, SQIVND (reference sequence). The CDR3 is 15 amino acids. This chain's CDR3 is CASSTPRGLRETQYF. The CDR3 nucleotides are TGTGCCAGTAGTACCCCGAGGGGACTTCGAGAGACCCAGTACTTC.

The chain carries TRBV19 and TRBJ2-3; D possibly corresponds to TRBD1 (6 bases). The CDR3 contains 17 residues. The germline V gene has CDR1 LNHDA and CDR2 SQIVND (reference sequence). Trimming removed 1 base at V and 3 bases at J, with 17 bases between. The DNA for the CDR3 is TGTGCCAGTAGTATAGTCGGGCAGGGGATGAGGACAGATACGCAGTATTTT. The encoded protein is CASSIVGQGMRTDTQYF.